Following are 15 T cell receptor beta chains from one sample sequenced in a study of blood T cell repertoires in COVID-19. Measured with immunoSEQ multiplex PCR; TCRdb has only the in-frame clones, and not every one. The sample lists over 200,000 clones; 70% to 90% were seen once. Material: peripheral blood. These receptors came from a man in his thirties or forties with COVID-19, enrolled during active disease.

The V and J genes are TRBV11-1 and TRBJ1-1; D ambiguous. This CDR3 is 11 amino acids long. Germline CDR1 is SGHAT and CDR2 is FQDESV (reference sequence). V lost 8 bases and J lost 0, with 4 bases in between. CDR3 DNA sequence: TGTGCCAGCGGCATGAACACTGAAGCTTTCTTT. Protein product: CASGMNTEAFF.

The V gene is TRBV5-1, the J gene TRBJ2-2; weak D call: TRBD1 (5 bases). Germline V gene data show CDR1 as SGHRS and CDR2 as YFSETQ. CDR3 length equals 15 residues. Trimming cost V 10 bases and J 0 bases, with 16 bases left between them. In DNA, the CDR3 is TGCGCCGTCGGATCAGGGAAGGCGAACACCGGGGAGCTGTTTTTT. Translation: CAVGSGKANTGELFF.

The rearrangement links TRBV24-1 to TRBJ2-3; TRBD2 aligns across 7 bases. The CDR3 length is 14 residues. In germline, CDR1 is KGHDR, CDR2 SFDVKD. J gave up 2 bases and V 6 bases, and 4 bases lay outside the gene matches. The CDR3 sequence: CATSFSGATDTQYF. The CDR3 DNA reads TGTGCCACCAGTTTCAGCGGGGCCACAGATACGCAGTATTTT.

As concerns this clone: An end of the junction differs from the germline gene, which may be a read error. The chain links TRBV18 to TRBJ2-7; 7 nucleotides line up with TRBD1. The CDR3 has 15 residues. Germline-derived CDR1 and CDR2 are KGHSH and LQKENI. The CDR3 region is CASSPLGTARYVQYF. The DNA of the CDR3 is TGTGCCAGCTCACCACTCGGGACAGCGCGCTACGTGCAGTACTTC.

This chain connects TRBV7-2 to TRBJ1-2, with a weak D call TRBD1 (6 bases). There are 13 residues in the CDR3. Germline V lookup: CDR1 SGHTA, CDR2 FQGNSA. Trimming removed 2 bases from V and 2 bases from J, with 6 bases in between. The DNA of the CDR3 is TGTGCCAGCAGCTTACAGGGGAACTATGGCTACACCTTC. Translated, it gives CASSLQGNYGYTF.

Of note for this clone: This sample includes further DNA sequences coding for the same CDR3. This sequence joins TRBV24-1 and TRBJ1-5; 10 nucleotides match TRBD1. Germline lookup yields CDR1 KGHDR and CDR2 SFDVKD. This CDR3 contains 15 residues. V shed 4 bases and J 5 bases; nucleotides not matched to a gene: 4. CDR3 nucleotide sequence: TGTGCCACCAGTGACCCGACAGGGGGCGATCAGCCCCAGCATTTT. It yields the protein CATSDPTGGDQPQHF.

The chain joins TRBV24-1 to TRBJ1-5; tentative D call: TRBD1 (5 bases). V lost 3 bases and J 4 bases, leaving 12 bases between the germline ends. This CDR3 spans 15 amino acids. Germline CDR1 and CDR2: KGHDR and SFDVKD. Here the CDR3 DNA reads TGTGCCACCAGTGATGCCTCCCAGGGAAATCAGCCCCAGCATTTT. Its translation: CATSDASQGNQPQHF.

This clone was recorded once. The chain couples TRBV29-1 to TRBJ2-3; TRBD1 matches 11 bases. Germline assignment: CDR1 SQVTM and CDR2 ANQGSEA. J lost 3 bases, V lost 6 bases, and 20 bases had no gene match. The CDR3 is 19 residues long. DNA for the CDR3: TGCAGCGTCGCGCGTGCCCTCCGGGACAGGGGGGGTCTAACAGATACGCAGTATTTT. As protein: CSVARALRDRGGLTDTQYF.

CDR3 loop: CASSQGAHQPQHF. CDR3 coding DNA: TGTGCCAGCAGTCAAGGGGCGCATCAGCCCCAGCATTTT. The V and J genes are TRBV25-1 and TRBJ1-5; perhaps TRBD1 as D (5 bases). This CDR3 region has 13 residues. The germline CDR1 and CDR2 sequences are MGHDK and SYGVNS. V was shortened by 5 bases and J by 5 bases, with 10 bases between the two germline ends. The entire variable domain, with the rest obtained from reference TRBV25-1 and TRBJ1-5, is as follows: EADIYQTPRYLVIGTGKKITLECSQTMGHDKMYWYQQDPGMELHLIHYSYGVNSTEKGDLSSESTVSRIRTEHFPLTLESARPSHTSQYLCASSQGAHQPQHFGDGTRLSIL.

The chain is built from TRBV3-1 (or the pseudogene TRBV3-2) and TRBJ1-1, with D maybe TRBD1 (5 bases). Trimming took 3 bases from V and 7 from J, leaving 12 bases between them. CDR3 length: 13 amino acids. Per the germline V gene, CDR1 is LGHDT and CDR2 is YNNKEL (reference sequence). The CDR3 region has the DNA TGTGCCAGCAGCCATTCCACCGGGGGTGAAGCTTTCTTT. Translating it yields CASSHSTGGEAFF.

This chain joins TRBV29-1 and TRBJ2-2, with 8 bases that match TRBD1. Germline V gene sequence: CDR1 SQVTM, CDR2 ANQGSEA. This CDR3 is 19 amino acids long. The J segment lost 2 bases and the V segment lost 7 bases, leaving 21 bases of the junction unmatched. For the CDR3, the DNA is TGCAGCGCCCGTGGAAGGACAGGGTACGCGGATACTAACACCGGGGAGCTGTTTTTT. Its translation is CSARGRTGYADTNTGELFF.

The V call is TRBV18, the J call TRBJ2-1; the match to TRBD2 covers 8 bases. This CDR3 is 17 amino acids long. CDR1 and CDR2 (germline): KGHSH, LQKENI. V was pared by 3 bases and J by 7 bases, with 14 bases of the junction left unmatched. CDR3 in amino acids: CASSPSRLLRGGNEQFF. CDR3 bases: TGTGCCAGCTCACCCAGTAGGCTGCTGCGCGGGGGGAATGAGCAGTTCTTC.

The V gene is TRBV28, the J gene TRBJ2-4, with a possible D match to TRBD1 (6 bases). Germline V lookup: CDR1 MDHEN, CDR2 SYDVKM. The CDR3 runs 14 residues. V lost 6 bases to trimming and J lost 2 bases, with 11 bases between them. The CDR3 bases are TGTGCCAGCAGCTTAACAGGGACCAAAAACATTCAGTACTTC. This sequence encodes CASSLTGTKNIQYF.

This clone was recorded at least ten times. The chain uses TRBV9 and TRBJ2-5; tentatively, D is TRBD1 (7 bases). Deletions cut 3 bases from V and 5 bases from J, with 20 bases between. The CDR3 totals 16 residues. In germline, CDR1 is SGDLS, CDR2 YYNGEE. CDR3: CASSAGLFSGGETQYF. The CDR3, as DNA: TGTGCCAGCAGCGCCGGATTATTTTCAGGGGGGGAGACCCAGTACTTC. Supplemented by reference TRBV9 and TRBJ2-5, the full variable domain reads DSGVTQTPKHLITATGQRVTLRCSPRSGDLSVYWYQQSLDQGLQFLIQYYNGEERAKGNILERFSAQQFPDLHSELNLSSLELGDSALYFCASSAGLFSGGETQYFGPGTRLLVL.

The rearrangement links TRBV30 to TRBJ2-7; D is undetermined. Trimming removed 5 bases at V and 6 bases at J, with 11 bases between. CDR1 and CDR2 from the germline V gene are GTSNPN and SVGIG (reference sequence). The CDR3 extends over 11 amino acids. The DNA for the CDR3 is TGTGCCTGGTCCCCAGAGGCCGAGCAGTACTTC. Its translation is CAWSPEAEQYF.